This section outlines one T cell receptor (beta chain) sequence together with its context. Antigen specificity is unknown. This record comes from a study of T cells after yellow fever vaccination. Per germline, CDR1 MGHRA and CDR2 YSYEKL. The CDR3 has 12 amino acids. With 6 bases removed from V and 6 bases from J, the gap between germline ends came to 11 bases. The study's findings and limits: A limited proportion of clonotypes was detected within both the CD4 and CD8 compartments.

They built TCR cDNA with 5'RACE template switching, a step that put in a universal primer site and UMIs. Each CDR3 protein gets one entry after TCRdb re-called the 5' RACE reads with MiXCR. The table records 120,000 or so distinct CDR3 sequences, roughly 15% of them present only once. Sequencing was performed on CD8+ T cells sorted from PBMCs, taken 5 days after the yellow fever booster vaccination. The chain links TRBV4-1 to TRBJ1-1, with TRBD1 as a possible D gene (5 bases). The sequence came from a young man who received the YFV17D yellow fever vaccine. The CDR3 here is CASSLLGAEAFF. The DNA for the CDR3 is TGCGCCAGCAGTCTCCTGGGGGCTGAAGCTTTCTTT.